Below, one T cell receptor (beta chain) is given with its context. This clone's antigen is unknown. The input lacks base qualities; no much larger clone sits a single base away. TCRbeta CDR3 regions were amplified from genomic DNA by means of the immunoSEQ Assay, a bias-controlled multiplex PCR. Per the source publication's procedure: Nucleated cell counts per sample were estimated from amplification of reference gene primers within the assay. Sequence reads were collapsed and filtered to measure the absolute abundance of every unique TCRbeta CDR3 rearrangement. For each sample, productive Simpson clonality was calculated by taking the square root of Simpson's diversity index across productive rearrangements. TCRdb stores this immuneACCESS table with in-frame sequences only. Part of the clones is absent; in the studies checked, under half of the shortfall reflects unresolved V genes, and no reason is known for the rest. That table furnishes V, J and clone size, whereas the DNA furnished D and trimming. The sample table contains some 300,000 clones; only one count was recorded for over 75% of them. Together, the top ten hold 4% to 5% of the sample.

Enrolling through a virtual design, the prospective study's participants ranged in age from roughly 18 to 100 years and lived across roughly 24 United States geographic areas. In the prospective study, cohorts were assigned on the basis of participant-reported clinical history obtained from a screening survey and a study questionnaire. ImmuneRACE Cohort 3 recovered participants were defined by two consecutive negative NP/OP PCR tests, healthcare professional clearance, or symptom resolution. In the prospective study, mobile phlebotomists collected whole blood, serum and a nasopharyngeal or oropharyngeal swab from each participant. Participants in the prospective study had the option to provide additional blood draws and questionnaires over an approximately 2-month period. Before DNA extraction, blood samples from the prospective study were shipped at room temperature or frozen. This sample stems from a study of blood T cell repertoires in COVID-19 (dated by TCRdb to about 2020). Background for the entire study: Samples from collaborators originated in the United States, Italy and Spain and spanned both the acute and convalescent phases of COVID-19. The material from the prospective study consisted of cDNA or gDNA derived from T cells, B-cell-depleted T cells, or PBMCs. Subjects who had been exposed to COVID-19, were actively infected with it, or had recovered from it provided the deeply sampled blood TCRbeta repertoires that made up the dataset. The repertoires were released in a freely available public database intended as a resource for research on the immune response to SARS-CoV-2. Samples came from the ongoing ImmuneRACE study (first 160 participants) plus 1,254 subjects from 6 global collaborators. A de-identified subject ID, COVID-19 status, age in years and sex were almost always included in the sample metadata. Where available, HLA class I and class II types were obtained from metadata supplied by the sample provider rather than from assay-based typing. Findings and caveats that apply to the study as a whole: The amount of clinical and demographic metadata varied by source and participant and was provided uncurated.

CDR1 and CDR2, looked up from the germline V gene, are SNHLY and FYNNEI. Clipping removes 8 bases from V and 4 bases from J, with 9 as the unmatched junction base count. The CDR3 contains 14 residues, cysteine and phenylalanine counted. Of the read, only the CDR3 DNA is kept; its 42 bases are in frame from base 1. The sequenced material came from PBMCs or T cells enriched from blood (not recorded which). The TCR sequence derives from a man aged 25-40 years who had recovered from COVID-19. The V gene is TRBV2 and the J gene is TRBJ1-2; TRBD1 agrees with 8 junctional bases. The DNA sequence is given as TGTGCCAGCCCGGGACAGGAGTTAAGCTATGGCTACACCTTC. The translation is CASPGQELSYGYTF.